These T cell receptor beta chains were read from a single sample in a study of Ad26.COV2.S vaccination and SARS-CoV-2 variants. Repertoires were generated with immunoSEQ multiplex PCR, while TCRdb's copy carries only in-frame clones and drops some. The profile shows about 480,000 clones, approximately 88% of them singletons. Specimen: peripheral blood, collected in a trial of Ad26.COV2.S vaccine versus placebo. These receptors originate from a person aged 18-60 years who received the Ad26.COV2.S COVID-19 vaccine or a placebo. Each CDR3 is given with its conserved first and last residue. The order of the fields is D gene, V gene, J gene, clone size, CDR3 protein, CDR3 DNA. A D gene is named only where the DNA matches it firmly. Rows may omit the clone size; those that give it use once, few, many or a size class.

>.|TRBV7-9|TRBJ1-3|.
CASSFYGGPGNTIYF
TGTGCCAGCAGCTTTTACGGGGGCCCTGGAAACACCATATATTTT
>TRBD2|TRBV5-4|TRBJ2-1|.
CASSSRLAGVLNEQFF
TGTGCCAGCAGCAGTCGCCTAGCGGGAGTTCTCAATGAGCAGTTCTTC
>.|TRBV3-1/TRBV3-2|TRBJ1-5|.
CASSQSPGQPQHF
TGTGCCAGCAGCCAAAGTCCGGGGCAGCCCCAGCATTTT
>TRBD1|TRBV13|TRBJ2-1|.
CASSTRGQGGNEQFF
TGTGCCAGCAGCACCCGGGGACAGGGAGGGAATGAGCAGTTCTTC
>.|TRBV11-2|TRBJ2-7|.
CASSLEGPVPTYEQYF
TGTGCCAGCAGCTTAGAAGGGCCGGTACCTACCTACGAGCAGTACTTC
>.|TRBV29-1|TRBJ1-1|once
CSGTRNTEAFF
TGCAGCGGAACCAGGAACACTGAAGCTTTCTTT
>.|TRBV28|TRBJ2-3|.
CASSSGSLGSTDTQYF
TGTGCCAGCAGTTCCGGATCGCTGGGTAGCACAGATACGCAGTATTTT
>.|TRBV30|TRBJ1-2|.
CAWRAGRPEGYTF
TGTGCCTGGAGGGCAGGGCGGCCGGAAGGCTACACCTTC
>.|TRBV29-1|TRBJ2-7|.
CSVEEEDYEQYF
TGCAGCGTTGAAGAGGAAGATTACGAGCAGTACTTC
>.|TRBV9|TRBJ1-1|few
CASSATEVRTEAFF
TGTGCCAGCAGCGCGACTGAGGTGAGGACTGAAGCTTTCTTT
>.|TRBV21-1|TRBJ1-5|.
CASSPTPPNRGPPEGGNQPQHF
TGTGCCAGCAGCCCTACCCCCCCCAACAGGGGGCCACCCGAGGGGGGCAATCAGCCCCAGCATTTT
>TRBD2|TRBV30|TRBJ2-2|few
CAWSARLAGSRRRTGELFF
TGTGCCTGGAGTGCTAGGCTAGCGGGGAGCCGGAGGAGGACCGGGGAGCTGTTTTTT
>.|TRBV28|TRBJ2-1|.
CASSPPLGIQWNEQFF
TGTGCCAGCAGTCCTCCCTTGGGGATCCAGTGGAATGAGCAGTTCTTC
>.|TRBV7-9|TRBJ1-1|.
CASSLRELSTEAFF
TGTGCCAGCAGCTTAAGGGAGTTGAGCACTGAAGCTTTCTTT
>TRBD2|TRBV6-4|TRBJ2-1|.
CASSDGVSGGYNEQFF
TGTGCCAGCAGTGACGGTGTTAGCGGGGGATACAATGAGCAGTTCTTC
>TRBD1|TRBV5-1|TRBJ1-4|.
CASSLARDRVDEKLFF
TGCGCCAGCAGCTTGGCTCGGGACAGGGTGGATGAAAAACTGTTTTTT
>TRBD1|TRBV2|TRBJ1-6|.
CASSERSGQRNSPLHF
TGTGCCAGCAGTGAACGTTCGGGACAGCGAAATTCACCCCTCCACTTT